These 20 T cell receptor beta chains came from one sample sequenced in a study of blood T cells in healthy people across ages. A second PCR, run for about 7 to 12 cycles, used a sample-barcoded 5' primer plus a J-beta primer mix. Each CDR3 protein is one row after TCRdb ran MiXCR on the 5' RACE reads. The sample lists about 540,000 distinct CDR3 sequences, less than 25% seen once, with just under 9% in the top ten. The sample also formed part of further work on T cells of mothers and their children.

Material for sequencing was blood. These receptors were collected from a boy younger than 18 in good health.

CDR3 nucleotides: TGTGCCAGCAGCCCTCCCTGGGCCAACCCTAGCTCCTACGAGCAGTACTTC. It encodes CASSPPWANPSSYEQYF. The chain employs TRBV3-1 and TRBJ2-7; D unclear. Per germline, CDR1 LGHDT and CDR2 YNNKEL (reference sequence). The CDR3 spans 17 residues. V was cut by 4 bases and J by 0 bases, with 19 bases left in between.

The chain links TRBV7-2 to TRBJ1-3, with TRBD1 as a possible D gene (6 bases). Germline loops: CDR1 SGHTA, CDR2 FQGNSA. The V end was cut by 5 bases, the J end by 1 base, with 9 bases between. The CDR3 sequence is 14 residues long. CDR3 sequence: CASSNTGSGNTIYF. CDR3 nucleotide sequence: TGTGCCAGCAGCAACACAGGGTCTGGAAACACCATATATTTT.

A few counts support this clonotype. V is TRBV7-2 and J is TRBJ2-5; TRBD2 matches at 10 bases. Germline V gene sequence: CDR1 SGHTA, CDR2 FQGNSA. Germline trimming cut 3 bases from V and 3 bases from J; bases unmatched to any gene: 13. CDR3 length: 18 amino acids. The CDR3 DNA reads as TGTGCCAGCAGCTTCCCGATCCCTGGACTAGCGGCGAAAGAGACCCAGTACTTC. Translation: CASSFPIPGLAAKETQYF.

A word on this clonotype: It may be a read error: a sequence one base away is much more abundant. The chain is built from TRBV3-1 and TRBJ1-5; D unresolved. The germline gives CDR1 LGHDT, CDR2 YNNKEL (reference sequence). Trimming took 6 bases from V and 0 from J, leaving 9 bases between them. The CDR3 extends over 14 amino acids. The CDR3 spells CASSFWGSNQPQHF. CDR3 sequence (DNA): TGTGCCAGCAGTTTCTGGGGTAGCAATCAGCCCCAGCATTTT. The entire variable domain, with the rest obtained from reference TRBV3-1 and TRBJ1-5, is as follows: DTAVSQTPKYLVTQMGNDKSIKCEQNLGHDTMYWYKQDSKKFLKIMFSYNNKELIINETVPNRFSPKSPDKAHLNLHINSLELGDSAVYFCASSFWGSNQPQHFGDGTRLSIL.

This clonotype was observed at least ten times. The chain recombines TRBV20-1 with TRBJ2-5; D is unresolved. The CDR3 contains 14 residues. V was clipped by 0 bases and J by 2 bases, with 10 bases between them. Germline V gives CDR1 DFQATT, CDR2 SNEGSKA (reference sequence). The CDR3 loop is CSARDLAGQETQYF. The CDR3 region has the DNA TGCAGTGCTAGAGATTTGGCAGGACAAGAGACCCAGTACTTC.

This clonotype was recorded at least ten times. The chain links TRBV29-1 to TRBJ2-7; 9 nucleotides line up with TRBD1. The CDR3 is made up of 13 amino acids. The germline CDR1 and CDR2 sequences are SQVTM and ANQGSEA. V was clipped by 5 bases and J by 4 bases; unmatched bases: 6. As DNA, the CDR3 is TGCAGCGTTTACGGGACAGGGTGGTACGAGCAGTACTTC. It yields the protein CSVYGTGWYEQYF.

The chain employs TRBV4-3 and TRBJ2-1, with TRBD2 identical over 12 bases. The germline V gene has CDR1 LGHNA and CDR2 YSLEER. V dropped 2 bases and J dropped 5; count of bases not matched to a gene: 7. CDR3 length equals 17 residues. DNA for the CDR3: TGCGCCAGCAGCCAACGGCTACGACTAGCGGGGGACAATGAGCAGTTCTTC. Its translation: CASSQRLRLAGDNEQFF.

The V gene is TRBV6-5, the J gene TRBJ1-2; 10 positions match TRBD1. The CDR3 extends over 16 amino acids. CDR1 MNHEY and CDR2 SVGAGI come from the germline V gene. The junction had 5 bases not matched to a gene; V was cut back by 0 bases and J by 4 bases. CDR3 sequence (DNA): TGTGCCAGCAGTTACTCGACAGGGGGCTGGGGCTATGGCTACACCTTC. Residues: CASSYSTGGWGYGYTF.

This clonotype was found a few times. The chain carries TRBV28 and TRBJ2-5; 9 positions match TRBD1. The J call may be mistaken, given a closer DNA end match to TRBJ2-7. CDR3 length equals 14 residues. The germline V gene encodes CDR1 MDHEN and CDR2 SYDVKM. The CDR3 DNA reads as TGTGCCAGCAGTACAGGGGGCCCGCTCTACGAGCAGTACTTC. The encoded protein is CASSTGGPLYEQYF.

The gene calls are TRBV20-1 and TRBJ2-1; possibly TRBD1 for D (6 bases). Germline lookup yields CDR1 DFQATT and CDR2 SNEGSKA (reference sequence). V lost 0 bases to trimming and J lost 0 bases, with 12 bases between them. The CDR3 is 16 residues long. CDR3 bases: TGCAGTGCTAGAGATGGTAGGGGGAGCTCCTACAATGAGCAGTTCTTC. This gives the protein CSARDGRGSSYNEQFF.

The gene calls are TRBV9 and TRBJ2-5, with a tentative D call TRBD1 (6 bases). Germline V gives CDR1 SGDLS, CDR2 YYNGEE. CDR3 length: 15 residues. The V end lost 0 bases, the J end lost 4 bases, and 13 bases lay between the germline ends. CDR3 nucleotides: TGTGCCAGCAGCGTAGACGAGACAGGAGGAGAGACCCAGTACTTC. Amino acids: CASSVDETGGETQYF. The full variable domain, in which reference TRBV9 and TRBJ2-5 provide the parts outside the CDR3, is DSGVTQTPKHLITATGQRVTLRCSPRSGDLSVYWYQQSLDQGLQFLIQYYNGEERAKGNILERFSAQQFPDLHSELNLSSLELGDSALYFCASSVDETGGETQYFGPGTRLLVL.

The table lists this clonotype with a count of one. Because it lacks the conserved phenylalanine or tryptophan at the end, this CDR3 is likely a read error. The V and J genes are TRBV7-9 and TRBJ2-5, with unresolved D. Germline CDR1 reads SEHNR; CDR2 reads FQNEAQ (reference sequence). V lost 3 bases, J lost 5 bases, and 4 bases lay in between. The CDR3 has 11 residues. CDR3 protein: CASSLSETQYL. CDR3 bases: TGTGCCAGCAGCTTGTCCGAGACCCAGTACCTC.

The chain couples TRBV25-1 to TRBJ2-1; D remains unclear. Trimming removed 5 bases from V and 4 bases from J, with 12 bases in between. Germline V lookup: CDR1 MGHDK, CDR2 SYGVNS. There are 14 residues in the CDR3. The CDR3 region is CASSPQRSYNEQFF. For the CDR3, the DNA is TGTGCCAGCAGTCCGCAGCGCAGTTACAATGAGCAGTTCTTC.

DNA for the CDR3: TGTGCCAGCAGCATGGGGACTATCAATGAGCAGTTCTTC. Protein product: CASSMGTINEQFF. V and J are TRBV7-6 and TRBJ2-5; 7 nucleotides agree with TRBD2. The DNA end is more similar to TRBJ2-1, so the J call may be wrong. Germline values: CDR1 SGHVS, CDR2 FNYEAQ. The CDR3 sequence is 13 residues long.

This clonotype was recorded a few times. The chain carries TRBV30 and TRBJ2-5; TRBD2 aligns across 10 bases. The last part of the DNA fits TRBJ2-7 better; the J call may be wrong. CDR1 and CDR2 from the germline V gene are GTSNPN and SVGIG (reference sequence). This CDR3 comprises 16 residues. The CDR3 sequence is CAWSVTGLAVSYEQYF. The CDR3 DNA reads as TGTGCCTGGAGTGTTACCGGACTAGCGGTTTCCTACGAGCAGTACTTC.

The chain carries TRBV20-1 and TRBJ2-5, with 16 bases that match TRBD2. The junction had 17 bases not matched to a gene; V was cut back by 4 bases and J by 6 bases. The V gene's germline CDR1 is DFQATT and CDR2 SNEGSKA (reference sequence). This CDR3 spans 19 amino acids. CDR3 amino acids: CSATIKPGLAGGQVKTQYF. The DNA of the CDR3 is TGCAGTGCTACCATCAAACCGGGACTAGCGGGGGGGCAGGTGAAGACCCAGTACTTC.

The table lists this clonotype with a few counts. CDR3 in DNA: TGTGCCAGCAGTTTAGAGGGGGCGATCACTGAAGCTTTCTTT. This translates into CASSLEGAITEAFF. This rearrangement joins TRBV27 to TRBJ1-1, with 7 nucleotides matching TRBD1. J gave up 4 bases and V 2 bases, and 4 bases lay outside the gene matches. CDR3 length: 14 residues. Germline loops: CDR1 MNHEY, CDR2 SMNVEV (reference sequence).

This clonotype was seen a few times. This chain connects TRBV7-9 to TRBJ1-1, with 10 bases aligning to TRBD1. The germline V gene encodes CDR1 SEHNR and CDR2 FQNEAQ (reference sequence). The V and J ends lost 5 bases and 1 base, in that order; junction bases with no gene match: 10. The CDR3 has 17 residues. The CDR3 spells CASSAGQGEGWNTEAFF. DNA of the CDR3: TGTGCCAGCAGCGCCGGACAGGGGGAAGGATGGAACACTGAAGCTTTCTTT.

This clonotype was detected only a few times. CDR3: CASSPRGSSGNTIYF. For the CDR3, the DNA is TGTGCCAGCAGTCCACGTGGGAGCTCTGGAAACACCATATATTTT. V gene TRBV28 combines with J gene TRBJ1-3; D is uncertain. CDR1 MDHEN and CDR2 SYDVKM come from the germline V gene. The CDR3 has 15 residues. V lost 5 bases, J lost 0 bases, and 11 bases lay in between.

This clonotype was picked up a small number of times. V is TRBV12-3 or TRBV12-4 and J is TRBJ1-5, with 8 bases aligning to TRBD1. The CDR3 extends over 15 amino acids. With V trimmed by 5 bases and J by 7 bases, 10 bases remained unmatched. CDR3 sequence reads: CASSPTRQGPQPQHF. The CDR3 coding sequence is TGTGCCAGCAGTCCCACTCGACAGGGGCCCCAGCCCCAGCATTTT.